This TCR beta chain emerged from a study of blood T cell repertoires in COVID-19. In the study overall: COVID-19 samples collected from the United States, Italy and Spain covered acute and convalescent phases. PBMCs, B-cell-depleted T cells, or T cells provided the cDNA or gDNA that made up the material.

Authors' data handling: Reference gene primer amplification gave nucleated cell count estimates. The method was immunoSEQ multiplex PCR; TCRdb's version includes in-frame clones alone and lacks a portion of them. The V and J calls and the clone size are those of that table, but D and trimming were determined from the DNA. The sample shows some 80,000 clones, 86% of them seen only once. Trimming removed 4 bases at V and 6 bases at J, with 9 bases between. The CDR3 has 12 residues. The germline gives CDR1 MDHEN, CDR2 SYDVKM. The chain links TRBV28 to TRBJ1-1, with unresolved D. Sequenced material: peripheral blood. The sequence was collected from a human donor in a cohort sampled during active COVID-19. The CDR3 protein is CASSSLGAEAFF. The CDR3 DNA reads TGTGCCAGCAGTTCCCTGGGAGCTGAAGCTTTCTTT.